This TCR beta chain was recorded in a study of cytomegalovirus exposure and HLA in healthy donors. In germline, CDR1 is MGHRA, CDR2 YSYEKL. This CDR3 comprises 15 residues. V gave up 0 bases and J gave up 2 bases; unmatched junction bases: 4. Repertoires were generated with immunoSEQ multiplex PCR, while TCRdb's copy carries only in-frame clones and drops some. The sample records some 110,000 clones, around 83% being singletons. This clone showed up just a few times. This chain links TRBV4-1 with TRBJ2-7; 7 nucleotides line up with TRBD1. This sequence was found in a woman between 18 and 29 years old in good health and CMV-seropositive. The sample comprised PBMCs. The CDR3 protein is CASSQENRGAYEQYF. The CDR3, as DNA: TGCGCCAGCAGCCAAGAGAACAGGGGAGCCTACGAGCAGTACTTC.